This TCR beta chain was obtained from a study of shared clonotypes between healthy human individuals. The wider study: Contributing individuals were a couple of females and a few males aged 18 to 49.

Deep-level settings were used for running the assay. TCRdb keeps only in-frame clones here, not all; method: immunoSEQ multiplex PCR. Of some 510,000 clones in the sample, 70% to 80% were seen once. The study used about 100 million PBMCs per unsorted sample for genomic DNA. The table lists this clone with a few counts. The TCR originated in a woman aged 35 to 49 in good health. Some clones in this sample may be carry-over from other donors' samples. The material sequenced was PBMCs.

The CDR3 loop is CASSPSLINQPQHF. The CDR3, as DNA: TGTGCCAGCAGCCCCTCCTTGATAAATCAGCCCCAGCATTTT. The chain uses TRBV28 and TRBJ1-5; D gene ambiguous. Germline CDR1 MDHEN, CDR2 SYDVKM. This CDR3 contains 14 residues. V was pared by 6 bases and J by 4 bases, with 13 bases between.